These T cell receptor beta chains were read from a single sample in a study of CD8 T cells in ankylosing spondylitis. TCRdb analysed the 5' RACE reads with MiXCR anew, one entry per CDR3 protein. The repertoire holds fewer than 350,000 distinct CDR3 sequences, about 9.9% seen once, with about 10% in the top ten. Sequenced sample: blood, either unsorted or a sorted T cell fraction (not recorded which). All receptors derive from a female donor with ankylosing spondylitis or in good health (not recorded which). Each CDR3 is given with its conserved first and last residue. The order of the fields is V gene, J gene, clone size, CDR3 length, D gene, CDR3 protein, CDR3 DNA. The D gene is left open where the match is weak. For some rows the clone size is stated as once, few or many, or as a class when expanded; others skip it.

TRBV5-1	TRBJ1-6	many	14	TRBD1	CASSSTGEDSPLHF	TGCGCCAGCAGCTCCACAGGGGAGGATTCACCCCTCCACTTT
TRBV5-1	TRBJ2-4	many	13	TRBD1	CASSTGGQNIQYF	TGCGCCAGCAGCACAGGGGGTCAAAACATTCAGTACTTC
TRBV5-1	TRBJ2-3	many	16	TRBD1	CASSLPGQGSTDTQYF	TGCGCCAGCAGCTTACCGGGACAGGGATCGACAGATACGCAGTATTTT
TRBV20-1	TRBJ2-1	many	13	NA	CSATGTQDNEQFF	TGCAGTGCTACCGGGACCCAAGACAATGAGCAGTTCTTC
TRBV27	TRBJ1-5	NA	14	NA	CASSSGVFNQPQHF	TGTGCCAGCAGTTCAGGGGTTTTTAATCAGCCCCAGCATTTT
TRBV5-1	TRBJ2-5	NA	15	NA	CASTPGGVGQETQYF	TGCGCCAGCACACCGGGCGGGGTAGGGCAAGAGACCCAGTACTTC
TRBV12-3/TRBV12-4	TRBJ1-4	many	14	NA	CASSLVGVDEKLFF	TGTGCCAGCAGTTTAGTTGGGGTTGATGAAAAACTGTTTTTT
TRBV5-1	TRBJ2-2	many	14	NA	CASSLTRGTGELFF	TGCGCCAGCAGCTTGACCAGGGGTACCGGGGAGCTGTTTTTT
TRBV5-5	TRBJ2-1	NA	15	NA	CASSLGDLLSNEQFF	TGTGCCAGCAGCTTAGGCGACCTCCTTAGCAATGAGCAGTTCTTC
TRBV5-1	TRBJ1-2	many	14	NA	CASSLQGANYGYTF	TGCGCCAGCAGCTTACAGGGAGCTAACTATGGCTACACCTTC
TRBV10-2	TRBJ2-7	NA	14	TRBD1	CASTNRGSSYEQYF	TGCGCCAGCACTAACAGGGGAAGCTCCTACGAGCAGTACTTC
TRBV5-1	TRBJ2-4	NA	13	NA	CASSFGGVDIQYF	TGCGCCAGCAGCTTTGGAGGGGTGGACATTCAGTACTTC
TRBV20-1	TRBJ2-2	many	15	TRBD2	CSARRGGRVTGELFF	TGCAGTGCTAGAAGGGGAGGGAGGGTCACCGGGGAGCTGTTTTTT
TRBV5-5	TRBJ2-3	NA	16	NA	CASSAPGTTSTDTQYF	TGTGCCAGCAGCGCTCCCGGGACGACTAGCACAGATACGCAGTATTTT
TRBV28	TRBJ1-4	many	15	NA	CASSLSHRTEEKLFF	TGTGCCAGCAGTTTATCTCATCGGACAGAAGAAAAACTGTTTTTT
TRBV5-1	TRBJ1-6	many	13	NA	CASSSSGDSPLHF	TGCGCCAGCAGCTCTTCAGGGGACTCACCCCTCCACTTT
TRBV5-1	TRBJ2-5	many	15	TRBD2	CASLSSGGTQETQYF	TGCGCCAGCTTATCTAGCGGGGGTACCCAAGAGACCCAGTACTTC
TRBV20-1	TRBJ1-4	many	14	TRBD1	CSAGGDRGDEKLFF	TGCAGTGCTGGGGGGGACAGGGGAGATGAAAAACTGTTTTTT
TRBV7-2	TRBJ2-5	few	15	TRBD2	CASMLTSGVGETQYF	TGTGCCAGCATGCTTACTAGCGGAGTAGGAGAGACCCAGTACTTC
TRBV20-1	TRBJ2-7	many	14	TRBD2	CSAGSGDLSYEQYF	TGCAGTGCGGGGAGCGGGGACCTCTCCTACGAGCAGTACTTC
TRBV30	TRBJ1-5	many	13	NA	CAWSVSSNQPQHF	TGTGCCTGGAGTGTAAGTAGCAATCAGCCCCAGCATTTT
TRBV5-6	TRBJ2-5	few	16	TRBD1	CASSLLAGTAQETQYF	TGTGCCAGCAGCTTGTTAGCCGGGACAGCTCAAGAGACCCAGTACTTC
TRBV5-1	TRBJ2-3	many	17	TRBD2	CASSSLTSGGLTDTQYF	TGCGCCAGCAGCTCCCTGACTAGCGGGGGCCTCACAGATACGCAGTATTTT
TRBV6-1	TRBJ1-1	few	13	NA	CASSEQVNTEAFF	TGTGCCAGCAGCGAACAGGTGAACACTGAAGCTTTCTTT
TRBV6-5	TRBJ2-7	many	14	NA	CASSWGRTNYEQYF	TGTGCCAGCAGTTGGGGACGGACTAACTACGAGCAGTACTTC
TRBV27	TRBJ2-7	few	13	NA	CASSLFDSYEQYF	TGTGCCAGCAGTTTATTCGACAGCTACGAGCAGTACTTC
TRBV20-1	TRBJ1-1	many	14	NA	CSARLSGGYTEAFF	TGCAGTGCTAGACTATCTGGGGGTTACACTGAAGCTTTCTTT
TRBV9	TRBJ2-7	few	13	NA	CASSLDGNYEQYF	TGTGCCAGCAGCCTCGACGGAAACTACGAGCAGTACTTC
TRBV11-2	TRBJ2-7	few	15	TRBD2	CASSLATSGSYEQYF	TGTGCCAGCAGCTTAGCGACTAGCGGCTCCTACGAGCAGTACTTC
TRBV11-2	TRBJ2-7	few	17	NA	CASSSNSFSGDTYEQYF	TGTGCCAGCAGCTCAAACAGCTTTAGCGGCGATACCTACGAGCAGTACTTC
TRBV28	TRBJ2-4	many	17	TRBD1	CASSWKPGQLAKNIQYF	TGTGCCAGCAGTTGGAAACCGGGACAGCTAGCCAAAAACATTCAGTACTTC
TRBV9	TRBJ1-2	many	15	NA	CASSPRTDSNYGYTF	TGTGCCAGCAGCCCCCGGACAGACTCTAACTATGGCTACACCTTC
TRBV4-1	TRBJ2-2	NA	15	TRBD1	CAISKTGQLTGELFF	TGCGCCATCTCAAAGACGGGACAGTTAACCGGGGAGCTGTTTTTT
TRBV5-4	TRBJ2-1	many	13	TRBD1	CASSLKRKQGKFF	TGTGCCAGCAGCTTGAAACGGAAACAGGGGAAGTTCTTC
TRBV5-1	TRBJ2-3	many	16	NA	CASRPRGGASTDTQYF	TGCGCCAGCCGACCCCGGGGTGGGGCGAGCACAGATACGCAGTATTTT
TRBV12-3/TRBV12-4	TRBJ2-1	many	12	NA	CASSLLSNEQFF	TGTGCCAGCAGTTTACTTAGCAATGAGCAGTTCTTC
TRBV7-9	TRBJ2-1	few	16	NA	CASSSSQGLGYNEQFF	TGTGCCAGCAGCTCCAGTCAGGGGTTAGGGTACAATGAGCAGTTCTTC
TRBV20-1	TRBJ2-1	NA	14	TRBD2	CSANSAGANNEQFF	TGCAGTGCTAACTCAGCGGGGGCAAACAATGAGCAGTTCTTC
TRBV7-9	TRBJ2-1	NA	15	NA	CASSFRFGSYNEQFF	TGTGCCAGCAGCTTCCGCTTTGGCTCCTACAATGAGCAGTTCTTC